This TCR beta chain emerged from a study of identical twins. Notes on the study in general: When twins shared out-of-frame alpha sequences, those sequences had excess low generation probability. Within monozygotic twins, out-of-frame TCR alpha sharing was underestimated by the models.

TCRdb re-derived calls from the 5' RACE reads in MiXCR, one entry per CDR3 protein. This table has roughly 540,000 distinct CDR3 sequences, roughly 21% appearing once. V was clipped by 8 bases and J by 10 bases; unmatched bases: 2. CDR1 is ENHRY and CDR2 is SYGVKD in the germline V gene. The CDR3 loop spans 10 amino acids. This clonotype was seen a few times. Antigen: not known. These data also featured in a second study, about T cells expressing NK-cell markers.

The TCR comes from a woman aged 18-29 years in good health. Sequencing used CD4+ T cells sorted from blood. This sequence joins TRBV10-3 and TRBJ2-1; 7 bases map to TRBD2. This CDR3 reads CAIGGGEQFF. The CDR3 DNA follows: TGTGCCATCGGGGGGGGAGAGCAGTTCTTC.